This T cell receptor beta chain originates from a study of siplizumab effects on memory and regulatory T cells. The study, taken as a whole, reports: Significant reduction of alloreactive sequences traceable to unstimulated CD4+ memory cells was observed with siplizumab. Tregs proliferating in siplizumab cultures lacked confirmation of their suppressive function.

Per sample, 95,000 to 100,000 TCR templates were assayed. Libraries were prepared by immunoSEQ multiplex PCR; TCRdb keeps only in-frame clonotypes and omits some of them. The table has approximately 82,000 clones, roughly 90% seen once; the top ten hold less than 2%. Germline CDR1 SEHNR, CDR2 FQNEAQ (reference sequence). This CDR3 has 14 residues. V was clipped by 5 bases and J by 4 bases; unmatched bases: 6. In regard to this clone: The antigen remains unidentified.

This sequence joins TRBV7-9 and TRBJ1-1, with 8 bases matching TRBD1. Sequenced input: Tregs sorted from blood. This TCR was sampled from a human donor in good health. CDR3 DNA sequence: TGTGCCAGCAGCCACAGGGGGGAGAGCACTGAAGCTTTCTTT. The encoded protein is CASSHRGESTEAFF. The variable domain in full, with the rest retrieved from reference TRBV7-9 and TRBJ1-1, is DTGVSQNPRHKITKRGQNVTFRCDPISEHNRLYWYRQTLGQGPEFLTYFQNEAQLEKSRLLSDRFSAERPKGSFSTLEIQRTEQGDSAMYLCASSHRGESTEAFFGQGTRLTVV.